The 12 T cell receptor beta chains listed next were all sequenced from one sample in a study of T cells in Graves' hyperthyroidism and ophthalmopathy. Authors of the study amplified TCR beta CDR3 regions from RNA transcripts. First-round RT-PCR of the TCR CDR3 relied on the HTBI primer set. Via MiXCR, TCRdb re-called the multiplex PCR reads, giving one row per CDR3 protein. The table shows over 700,000 distinct CDR3 sequences, with 35% occurring only once. Source material: blood. These receptors were taken from a middle-aged woman with Graves' hyperthyroidism.

Comment on this clonotype: The conserved phenylalanine or tryptophan is not found at the CDR3 terminus, so this likely reflects a read error. This sequence joins TRBV12-3 or TRBV12-4 and TRBJ1-1; 7 bases align to TRBD1. The CDR3 runs 20 residues. After removal of 5 bases from V and 3 bases from J, the junction contained 24 bases not matched to a gene. CDR3 protein: CASSTRVGRRTGPRDTEAFL. Here the CDR3 DNA reads TGTGCCAGCAGTACGCGAGTGGGCCGACGGACAGGCCCAAGGGACACTGAAGCTTTCCTT.

On this clonotype: A read error may explain this, as a much larger clone is one base away. This CDR3 fails to terminate in the conserved phenylalanine or tryptophan, so it likely reflects a read error. This chain links TRBV4-3 with TRBJ1-1, with D perhaps TRBD1 (6 bases). V shed 4 bases and J shed 4 bases, with 13 bases lying between them. This CDR3 has 14 residues. Germline CDR1 reads LGHNA; CDR2 reads YSLEER. CDR3 protein: CASSLTTGRTEAFL. The CDR3 bases are TGCGCCAGCAGCCTAACGACAGGCCGCACTGAAGCTTTCCTT.

This clonotype came up a few times. This chain links TRBV29-1 with TRBJ1-1; D unresolved. V was cut by 6 bases and J by 2 bases, with 10 bases left in between. CDR3 length equals 12 residues. Germline V gene data show CDR1 as SQVTM and CDR2 as ANQGSEA. The CDR3 region has the DNA TGCAGCGTCCGGGCAGCTAACACTGAAGCTTTCTTT. Protein sequence: CSVRAANTEAFF.

This clonotype showed up many times. This sequence joins TRBV9 and TRBJ2-6, with 8 bases fitting TRBD1. CDR3 length: 15 residues. Germline-derived CDR1 and CDR2 are SGDLS and YYNGEE. J lost 3 bases, V lost 5 bases, and 4 bases had no gene match. In DNA, the CDR3 is TGTGCCAGCAGAGCGACAGGGGTTGGGGCCAACGTCCTGACTTTC. This translates into CASRATGVGANVLTF.

This clonotype was counted between two and nine times. This rearrangement joins TRBV24-1 to TRBJ2-2, with 9 positions matching TRBD1. Germline assignment: CDR1 KGHDR and CDR2 SFDVKD. V shed 6 bases and J 7 bases; nucleotides not matched to a gene: 14. The CDR3 is 17 amino acids. CDR3 loop: CATSSSLIQGANGELFF. CDR3 DNA sequence: TGTGCCACCAGTTCGTCCCTCATACAGGGGGCCAACGGGGAGCTGTTTTTT.

The V and J genes are TRBV7-2 and TRBJ1-1, with TRBD1 as a possible D gene (5 bases). With 7 bases removed from V and 1 base from J, the gap between germline ends came to 19 bases. This CDR3 region has 16 residues. From germline, CDR1 is SGHTA and CDR2 FQGNSA. DNA of the CDR3: TGTGCCAGCAAACCAAGACAGTGGGGGACGAACACTGAAGCTTTCTTT. Its translation: CASKPRQWGTNTEAFF.

This clonotype was counted between two and nine times. The chain couples TRBV6-5 to TRBJ1-4; D remains unclear. V lost 4 bases and J lost 8, with 11 bases in between. CDR3 length equals 13 residues. Germline CDR1 and CDR2: MNHEY and SVGAGI. DNA of the CDR3: TGTGCCAGCAGTTCCCGAACGATGGAAAAACTGTTTTTT. It translates to CASSSRTMEKLFF.

The sample holds many counts of this clonotype. The V and J genes are TRBV7-2 and TRBJ1-3; D ambiguous. This CDR3 has 13 amino acids. Germline lookup yields CDR1 SGHTA and CDR2 FQGNSA. The V end was cut by 4 bases, the J end by 7 bases, with 11 bases between. In DNA form, the CDR3 reads TGTGCCAGCAGCTCTAACGAGGCCAACACCATATATTTT. Protein product: CASSSNEANTIYF.

As for this clonotype: One junction end does not reproduce the germline sequence, and a read error may be involved. The V call is TRBV10-3, the J call TRBJ2-5; 7 bases are a match to TRBD2. The CDR3 spans 19 residues. Germline values: CDR1 ENHRY, CDR2 SYGVKD. CDR3 sequence: CASSQGASWGGAIRETQYF. DNA of the CDR3: TGTGCCAGCAGTCAGGGAGCATCTTGGGGAGGGGCTATTCGAGAGACCCAGTACTTC.

This clonotype was seen many times. The rearrangement joins TRBV2 to TRBJ1-6, with D hard to call. The CDR3 totals 16 residues. V was shortened by 2 bases and J by 0 bases, with 8 bases between the two germline ends. Germline loops: CDR1 SNHLY, CDR2 FYNNEI. CDR3 sequence: CASSEQTRSYNSPLHF. CDR3 coding DNA: TGTGCCAGCAGTGAACAGACCCGCTCCTATAATTCACCCCTCCACTTT.

This clonotype showed up many times. The J gene is TRBJ1-5, the V gene TRBV12-3 or TRBV12-4, with D hard to call. V was shortened by 6 bases and J by 7 bases, with 13 bases between the two germline ends. The CDR3 totals 13 residues. CDR3 sequence: CASRSSGSQPQHF. In DNA form, the CDR3 reads TGTGCCAGCAGGTCGTCCGGGTCACAGCCCCAGCATTTT.

J is TRBJ2-5 and V is TRBV20-1, with a weak D call TRBD2 (7 bases). Trimming took off 0 bases at V and 2 bases at J, with 16 bases between the two ends. This CDR3 has 16 amino acids. Germline V gene lookup returns CDR1 DFQATT and CDR2 SNEGSKA (reference sequence). Written as DNA, the CDR3 is TGCAGTGCTAGAGATGAGGCGGGGGCCTCACAAGAGACCCAGTACTTC. This codes for CSARDEAGASQETQYF.